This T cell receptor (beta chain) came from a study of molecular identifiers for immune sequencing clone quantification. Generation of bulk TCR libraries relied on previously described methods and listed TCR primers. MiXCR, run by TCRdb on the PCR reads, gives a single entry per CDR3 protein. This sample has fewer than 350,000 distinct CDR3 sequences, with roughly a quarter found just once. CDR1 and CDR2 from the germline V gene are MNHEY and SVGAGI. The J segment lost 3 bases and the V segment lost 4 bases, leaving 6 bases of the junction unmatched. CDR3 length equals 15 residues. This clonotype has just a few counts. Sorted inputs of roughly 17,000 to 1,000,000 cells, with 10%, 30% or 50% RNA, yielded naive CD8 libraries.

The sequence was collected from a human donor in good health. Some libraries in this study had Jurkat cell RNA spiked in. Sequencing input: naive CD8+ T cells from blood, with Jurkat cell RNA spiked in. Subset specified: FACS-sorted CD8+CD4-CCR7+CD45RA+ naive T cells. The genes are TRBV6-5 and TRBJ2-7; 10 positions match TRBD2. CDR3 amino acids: CASSLIAGGLYEQYF. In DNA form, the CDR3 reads TGTGCCAGCAGTTTGATAGCGGGGGGACTCTACGAGCAGTACTTC.